This is a list of T cell receptor beta chains from one sample in a study of T-cell memory formation after mild COVID-19. TCRdb re-called the 5' RACE reads with MiXCR, one entry per CDR3 protein. The sample lists 500,000 to 650,000 distinct CDR3 sequences, approximately 21% seen once, with approximately 8.4% in the top ten. Sequencing input: PBMCs or a T cell subset sorted from them (not recorded which). Receptor source: an adult woman who had mild COVID-19 (a few samples of this study predate the infection). Cell type and time point are not known. CDR3s include the opening cysteine and the closing phenylalanine or tryptophan. The D gene is left open where the match is weak. Clone size, where shown, is once, few, many, or a class for clones that have expanded.

J,size,D,V,DNA,CDR3
TRBJ1-1,few,NA,TRBV12-3/TRBV12-4,TGTGCCAGCAGCACCAGAGCGGTCACTGAAGCTTTCTTT,CASSTRAVTEAFF
TRBJ2-2,few,TRBD1,TRBV20-1,TGCAGTGCTACACGGACAGGGGGATATGTCGGGGAGCTGTTTTTT,CSATRTGGYVGELFF
TRBJ1-4,NA,NA,TRBV27,TGTGCCAGCAGTTCCGCAGGGCTAAGCTGGGAAAAACTGTTTTTT,CASSSAGLSWEKLFF
TRBJ1-4,NA,NA,TRBV25-1,TGTGCCAGCAGTGAATCGGGACGGAGTGAAAAACTGTTTTTT,CASSESGRSEKLFF
TRBJ2-1,NA,NA,TRBV6-2/TRBV6-3,TGTGCCAGCAGTTACGTGGACAATGAGCAGTTCTTC,CASSYVDNEQFF
TRBJ1-2,NA,NA,TRBV6-1,TGTGCCAGCAGTGAAGCCGCAGTGGGTGGCTACACCTTC,CASSEAAVGGYTF
TRBJ1-3,NA,NA,TRBV7-8,TGTGCCAGCAGCCAAAGAGGCGTGATGACGGGAGGAAACACCATATATTTT,CASSQRGVMTGGNTIYF
TRBJ1-2,NA,NA,TRBV7-2,TGTGCCAGCAGCTTAGTATATGAGGATGGCTACACCTTC,CASSLVYEDGYTF
TRBJ2-5,NA,NA,TRBV5-1,TGCGCCAGCAGTTTTACCCAACTCAGGGAGACCCAGTACTTC,CASSFTQLRETQYF
TRBJ2-2,NA,TRBD2,TRBV7-9,TGTGCCAGCAGCTTTCTAGCGGGGGGCCTTCCGAACACCGGGGAGCTGTTTTTT,CASSFLAGGLPNTGELFF
TRBJ2-7,NA,NA,TRBV7-2,TGTGCCAGCAGCTTAGTTAGCACAGAGCCCTCCTACGAGCAGTACTTC,CASSLVSTEPSYEQYF
TRBJ1-1,NA,TRBD1,TRBV29-1,TGCAGCGTGGGGACAGGGAGGATACTTGAAGCTTTCTTT,CSVGTGRILEAFF
TRBJ2-1,few,NA,TRBV7-3,TGTGCCAGCAGCTACAGTAACGGGCTTTACAATGAGCAGTTCTTC,CASSYSNGLYNEQFF
TRBJ2-2,NA,TRBD1,TRBV5-6,TGTGCCAGCCGTAGTCGTCTCCCGGGACAGGGAGGTGACACCGGGGAGCTGTTTTTT,CASRSRLPGQGGDTGELFF
TRBJ1-5,few,NA,TRBV5-1,TGCGCCAGCAGTCAGGAGGGCGGGAGGCATCAGCCCCAGCATTTT,CASSQEGGRHQPQHF
TRBJ2-2,few,NA,TRBV4-3,TGCGCCAGCAGCCAAGAAGGTGTGCAGGGGATGAACACCGGGGAGCTGTTTTTT,CASSQEGVQGMNTGELFF
TRBJ1-2,NA,NA,TRBV6-2/TRBV6-3,TGTGCCAGCACCACATCAGGGATGTCCTACACCTTC,CASTTSGMSYTF
TRBJ2-5,few,NA,TRBV9,TGTGCCAGCAGCGAAGCCGCCACAGGCGTACAAGAGACCCAGTACTTC,CASSEAATGVQETQYF
TRBJ2-2,many,NA,TRBV25-1,TGTGCCAGCAGTGCTTTAGGAGGGAACACCGGGGAGCTGTTTTTT,CASSALGGNTGELFF
TRBJ2-3,NA,NA,TRBV5-4,TGTGCCAGCAGCTCCCCCGGAGGCGGGGTCGTTACAGATACGCAGTATTTT,CASSSPGGGVVTDTQYF
TRBJ1-2,NA,NA,TRBV12-3/TRBV12-4,TGTGCCAGCTCTGGGGCAGGGAACTATGGCTACACCTTC,CASSGAGNYGYTF
TRBJ2-7,few,TRBD1,TRBV20-1,TGCAGTGCTAGAGACCAGGACAGGACCTACGAGCAGTACTTC,CSARDQDRTYEQYF
TRBJ1-1,once,NA,TRBV20-1,TGCAGTGCGGGGCCGGACCGTGAGGCTTTCTTT,CSAGPDREAFF
TRBJ2-3,NA,NA,TRBV15,TGTGCCACCAGCAGAGATTGGGGGCGAGATACGCAGTATTTT,CATSRDWGRDTQYF
TRBJ2-5,few,NA,TRBV29-1,TGCAGCGTCCCGTCCTTTGGAGAGACCCAGTACTTC,CSVPSFGETQYF
TRBJ2-1,few,NA,TRBV28,TGTGCCAGCAGTCAGTACACGAATGAGCAGTTCTTC,CASSQYTNEQFF
TRBJ2-1,many,TRBD2,TRBV15,TGTGCCACCAGCAACCGACTAGCAGAGCACAATGAGCAGTTCTTC,CATSNRLAEHNEQFF
TRBJ2-3,NA,NA,TRBV20-1,TGCAGTGCTACCGCCCGGTATGGGACAGATACGCAGTATTTT,CSATARYGTDTQYF
TRBJ1-2,NA,NA,TRBV7-9,TGTGCCAGCAGCCTGCAGGGGAGGGGGGCCTATGGCTACACCTTC,CASSLQGRGAYGYTF
TRBJ2-7,NA,NA,TRBV7-6,TGTGCCAGCAGCCATGGACCCCTTTACGGGTACGAGCAGTACTTC,CASSHGPLYGYEQYF
TRBJ1-5,few,TRBD1,TRBV3-1,TGTGCCAGCAGCCAATCCGGGACAGGGGGGGGTGCCAATCAGCCCCAGCATTTT,CASSQSGTGGGANQPQHF
TRBJ2-2,NA,NA,TRBV7-9,TGTGCCGGCACCGAAGGAGGCGGGGAGCTGTTTTTT,CAGTEGGGELFF
TRBJ1-1,NA,TRBD1,TRBV20-1,TGCAGTGGACCGGGACAGGGCGGCACTGAAGCTTTCTTT,CSGPGQGGTEAFF
TRBJ1-2,NA,NA,TRBV12-3/TRBV12-4,TGTGCCAGCAGTGTGGCGGGGAACTATGGCTACACCTTC,CASSVAGNYGYTF
TRBJ2-1,NA,NA,TRBV11-3,TGTGCCAGCAGCTCCCCCGCTAAGAATGAGCAGTTCTTC,CASSSPAKNEQFF
TRBJ1-2,few,TRBD1,TRBV2,TGTGCCAGCAGAAGGGGGCAGGGGGCTTATGGCTACACCTTC,CASRRGQGAYGYTF
TRBJ1-6,NA,NA,TRBV7-9,TGTGCCAGCAGCCTCGCGGGGGCTCGGAATTCACCCCTCCACTTT,CASSLAGARNSPLHF
TRBJ2-7,few,NA,TRBV4-1,TGCGCCAGCAGCCAGGGGATGGGCTTCTACGAGCAGTACTTC,CASSQGMGFYEQYF
TRBJ2-3,NA,NA,TRBV2,TGTGCCAGCAGTAAAAGGCGTGCGCGCACAGATACGCAGTATTTT,CASSKRRARTDTQYF
TRBJ2-5,NA,NA,TRBV10-3,TGTGCCATCAGTGAAGTGCGTCAAGAGACCCAGTACTTC,CAISEVRQETQYF
TRBJ2-7,NA,NA,TRBV20-1,TGCAGTGCTAGCCGAGGGATCGAGCAGTACTTC,CSASRGIEQYF
TRBJ2-3,NA,TRBD1,TRBV7-2,TGTGCCAGCAGCACTAGACAGGGAGCGGTGAAGCAGTATTTT,CASSTRQGAVKQYF
TRBJ1-2,NA,NA,TRBV5-1,TGCGCCAGCAGCTTGGATTGGGGGGCGGTCTATGGCTACACCTTC,CASSLDWGAVYGYTF
TRBJ2-5,few,TRBD1,TRBV4-3,TGCGCCAGCAGCCAAGGGTTACAGGGGAAAGAGACCCAGTACTTC,CASSQGLQGKETQYF